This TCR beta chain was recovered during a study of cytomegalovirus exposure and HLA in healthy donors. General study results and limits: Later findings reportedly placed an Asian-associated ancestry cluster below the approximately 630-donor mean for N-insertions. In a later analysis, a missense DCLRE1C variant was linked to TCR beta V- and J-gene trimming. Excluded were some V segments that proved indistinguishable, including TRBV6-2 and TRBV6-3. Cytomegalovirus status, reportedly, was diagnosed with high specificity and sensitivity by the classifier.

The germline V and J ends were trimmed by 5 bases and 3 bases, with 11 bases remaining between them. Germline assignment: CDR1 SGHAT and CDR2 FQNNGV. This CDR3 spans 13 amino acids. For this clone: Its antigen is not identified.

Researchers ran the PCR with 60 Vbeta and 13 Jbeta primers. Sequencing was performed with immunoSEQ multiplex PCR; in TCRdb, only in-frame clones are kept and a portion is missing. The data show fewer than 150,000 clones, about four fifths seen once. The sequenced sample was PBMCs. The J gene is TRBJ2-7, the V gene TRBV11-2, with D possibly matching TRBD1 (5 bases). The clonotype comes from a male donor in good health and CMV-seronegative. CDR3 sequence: CASSRKGFYEQYF. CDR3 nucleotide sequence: TGTGCCAGCAGCCGAAAGGGGTTCTACGAGCAGTACTTC.